This record concerns one TCR beta chain sequence. The antigen this receptor binds is unknown. Qualities for individual bases were not recorded, and no much larger clone is one base off. These data belong to a study of cytotoxic CD8 clonotypes in ibrutinib-treated CLL (dated by TCRdb to 2020 to 2023). About the investigation overall: The cohort was composed of roughly ten relapsed/refractory and about 15 treatment-naive patients; IGHV unmutated status was identified in some 17 patients. Partial responses were observed in approximately 24 patients and complete responses in 2; after a median follow-up of roughly 62 months, remission was maintained in roughly 14 patients and progression was observed in some twelve. Response samples were obtained after a median of roughly eleven months of treatment, with a range of about 6 to 40 months. On average, each sample had roughly 250,000 productive templates and 96,000 or so productive rearrangements. Of the approximately 90 participants in the trial, about 25 had longitudinal samples available. Cryopreserved peripheral blood mononuclear cells were obtained before treatment, at response, and at either sustained remission or disease progression. Every remission and progressive disease sample was obtained while ibrutinib was still being received by the patients.

A MiSeq instrument was used for deep resolution sequencing, which targeted depths ranging from 1 in 1 million up to 1 in 200,000 T cells, with coverage averaging 10x for each clonotype. TCR beta libraries were generated with the immunoSEQ hsTCRB Kit. As for the original processing: Data were analyzed with ImmunoSEQ Data Assistant and ImmunoSEQ Analyzer, with V, D and J genes assigned per IMGT definitions. Clonality, with values ranging from 0 to 1, was calculated as one minus the normalized Shannon entropy of productive rearrangement frequencies. Public clonotype analysis was restricted to overrepresented clonotypes comprising at least 0.05% of each patient's repertoire. Thirteen repertoires from age-matched healthy donors, obtained from immuneACCESS, served as clonality controls. Imported from immuneACCESS, the table was reduced by TCRdb to in-frame sequences with V and J called. These copies leave out some clones; in studies compared against another copy, an unresolved V gene accounts for under half, and the cause of the remainder is not known. V and J calls and clone size come straight from that table; D and trimming were deduced from the DNA. The sample includes about 300,000 clones, with 76% observed a single time. The top ten constitute 5.6% of the sample.

The paper's findings and limits, for the study overall: At baseline, clonality was higher than in age-matched healthy donors and showed a strong correlation with circulating CD8+ T-cell counts. At ibrutinib response clonality went up, during sustained remission it held steady, and at progression it dropped back toward baseline. Sustained-remission and progressing patients did not have matched sampling times, and lymph node repertoires were not examined. Public clonotypes were rare and either shrank or stayed stable during treatment, and the rise in clonality at ibrutinib response reflected expansion of private clonotypes.

Cut back by 4 bases and 5 bases, the V and J ends lie 10 bases apart. CDR1 and CDR2 are drawn from the germline V gene: SGHTA, FQGNSA. The CDR3, cysteine through phenylalanine, is 13 amino acids long. Of all the DNA, just the CDR3 is kept, 39 bases in frame from base 1. Per the publication, the time point label means: progressive disease on ibrutinib. For TCR beta library preparation, 2 to 2.5 micrograms of genomic DNA were isolated from cryopreserved PBMCs. Longitudinal blood samples from CLL patients on ibrutinib monotherapy underwent high-throughput TCR beta sequencing. The patients took part in an open-label, single-center phase 2 trial of ibrutinib monotherapy.

This sample comprised PBMCs, obtained at disease progression, from a patient treated with ibrutinib. The clonotype was recovered from a human donor with chronic lymphocytic leukemia. The V and J genes are TRBV7-2 and TRBJ2-3, with the identity of the D gene unclear. The nucleotides are TGTGCCAGCAGCTCTTTCGCCCAAGATACGCAGTATTTT. Translation gives CASSSFAQDTQYF. The CDR3 plus the reference TRBV7-2 and TRBJ2-3 genes for the other parts give the full variable domain: GAGVSQSPSNKVTEKGKDVELRCDPISGHTALYWYRQSLGQGLEFLIYFQGNSAPDKSGLPSDRFSAERTGGSVSTLTIQRTQQEDSAVYLCASSSFAQDTQYFGPGTRLTVL.